Each of the 21 T cell receptor beta chains below was sequenced from the same sample in a study of blood T cell repertoires in COVID-19. The assay was immunoSEQ multiplex PCR, and TCRdb's table has in-frame clones only and misses some. The sample holds approximately 270,000 clones, about 87% seen once. The sample was PBMCs or T cells enriched from blood (not recorded which). These receptors all stem from a young woman with acute COVID-19.

The chain couples TRBV27 to TRBJ2-4; 7 nucleotides match TRBD2. The CDR3 has 17 residues. The germline CDR1 and CDR2 sequences are MNHEY and SMNVEV (reference sequence). V gave up 5 bases and J gave up 3 bases; unmatched junction bases: 13. In DNA form, the CDR3 reads TGTGCCAGCAGTCCCGCGGGAGAAGGGATGGTCAAAAACATTCAGTACTTC. Translated: CASSPAGEGMVKNIQYF.

The gene calls are TRBV9 and TRBJ2-1; maybe TRBD2 (6 bases). The CDR3 has 14 residues. Looked up from germline, CDR1 is SGDLS and CDR2 is YYNGEE. Trimming removed 4 bases at V and 7 bases at J, with 15 bases between. The CDR3 protein is CASSSFQEGNEQFF. Here the CDR3 DNA reads TGTGCCAGCAGCTCCTTCCAGGAGGGGAATGAGCAGTTCTTC.

The rearrangement joins TRBV27 to TRBJ2-5, with D perhaps matching TRBD2 (5 bases). The CDR3 is 14 amino acids. V dropped 4 bases and J dropped 2 bases, with 11 bases sitting between them. Germline CDR1 reads MNHEY; CDR2 reads SMNVEV (reference sequence). The CDR3 protein is CASSSGGGQETQYF. The CDR3 nucleotides read TGTGCCAGCAGTTCAGGAGGAGGACAAGAGACCCAGTACTTC.

V usage is TRBV5-1 and J usage is TRBJ2-3; 13 bases line up with TRBD2. CDR1 is SGHRS and CDR2 is YFSETQ in the germline V gene. The V segment lost 4 bases and the J segment 6 bases; nucleotides outside the gene matches: 5. CDR3 size: 15 residues. This CDR3 is CASSPRTSGSDTQYF. The CDR3 DNA sequence: TGCGCCAGCAGCCCTAGGACTAGCGGGAGCGATACGCAGTATTTT.

The chain carries TRBV18 and TRBJ2-7; TRBD2 matches 7 bases. This CDR3 has 15 amino acids. Germline V lookup: CDR1 KGHSH, CDR2 LQKENI. V was pared by 0 bases and J by 6 bases, with 8 bases of the junction left unmatched. The CDR3 loop reads CASSPPGRETLEQYF. DNA for the CDR3: TGTGCCAGCTCACCACCGGGGCGGGAGACGCTCGAGCAGTACTTC.

Points on this clone: The same CDR3 arises from other DNA sequences in this sample as well. The chain links TRBV5-1 to TRBJ2-3; D uncertain. Trimming took 0 bases from V and 0 from J, leaving 5 bases between them. The CDR3 spans 14 residues. Germline lookup yields CDR1 SGHRS and CDR2 YFSETQ. The CDR3 DNA reads as TGCGCCAGCAGCTTGGGTCAGAGCACAGATACGCAGTATTTT. Translated, it gives CASSLGQSTDTQYF.

The V call is TRBV6-2 or TRBV6-3, the J call TRBJ1-5; perhaps TRBD1 as D (6 bases). The CDR3 totals 15 residues. Trimming stripped 4 bases from V and 1 base from J, with 11 bases between. From germline, CDR1 is MNHEY and CDR2 SVGEGT. The CDR3 loop is CASSFSGVSNQPQHF. CDR3 nucleotide sequence: TGTGCCAGCAGTTTCTCAGGGGTGAGCAATCAGCCCCAGCATTTT.

The chain employs TRBV10-3 and TRBJ1-1; D is perhaps TRBD1 (6 bases). Germline V gene sequence: CDR1 ENHRY, CDR2 SYGVKD. Trimming took off 10 bases at V and 0 bases at J, with 12 bases between the two ends. The CDR3 is made up of 13 amino acids. The CDR3 reads CARRTDLNTEAFF. CDR3 DNA sequence: TGTGCCAGGAGGACAGACCTGAACACTGAAGCTTTCTTT.

Worth noting for this clone: The DNA is left out, because the CDR3 cannot be placed on it with certainty; the CDR3 is given as TCRdb lists it. The gene calls are TRBV13 and TRBJ2-7; TRBD1 was called by the table and not checked on the DNA. Per germline, CDR1 PRHDT and CDR2 FYEKMQ (reference sequence). Termini included, the CDR3 measures 11 amino acids. The CDR3 protein is CASSLVGTGNF.

J is TRBJ2-7 and V is TRBV4-1; tentative D call: TRBD2 (5 bases). The germline V gene has CDR1 MGHRA and CDR2 YSYEKL. V was cut by 0 bases and J by 4 bases, with 7 bases left in between. This CDR3 contains 13 residues. The CDR3 here is CASSQDGGYEQYF. The CDR3 DNA reads TGCGCCAGCAGCCAAGATGGAGGTTACGAGCAGTACTTC.

The chain links TRBV7-6 to TRBJ1-3; D is uncertain. V dropped 1 base and J dropped 0 bases, with 7 bases sitting between them. The CDR3 length is 15 residues. From germline, CDR1 is SGHVS and CDR2 FNYEAQ. The CDR3 protein is CASSLGAPSGNTIYF. For the CDR3, the DNA is TGTGCCAGCAGCTTAGGGGCCCCCTCTGGAAACACCATATATTTT.

This chain links TRBV18 with TRBJ1-1; D uncertain. The CDR3 is 15 amino acids. With 2 bases removed from V and 3 bases from J, the gap between germline ends came to 13 bases. Per germline, CDR1 KGHSH and CDR2 LQKENI. CDR3 loop: CASSPLMSGDTEAFF. CDR3 nucleotide sequence: TGTGCCAGCTCACCATTGATGTCAGGCGACACTGAAGCTTTCTTT.

As concerns this clone: The junction departs from germline at one end; a sequencing error may be responsible. The rearrangement uses TRBV14 and TRBJ2-7; no clear D gene. This CDR3 contains 14 residues. CDR1 is SGHDN and CDR2 is FVKESK in the germline V gene. The CDR3 sequence: CASSQVVSYYEQYF. As DNA, the CDR3 is TGTGCCAGTAGCCAAGTCGTCTCTTACTACGAGCAGTACTTC.

V is TRBV3-1 (or the pseudogene TRBV3-2) and J is TRBJ2-7; a weak D match, TRBD2 (5 bases). This CDR3 is 14 amino acids long. V lost 0 bases and J lost 1, with 7 bases in between. The germline gives CDR1 LGHDT, CDR2 YNNKEL (reference sequence). The CDR3 region is CASSQDRDSYEQYF. The CDR3, as DNA: TGTGCCAGCAGCCAAGATCGGGATTCCTACGAGCAGTACTTC.

V is TRBV5-1 and J is TRBJ2-7, with a tentative D call TRBD2 (5 bases). Per the germline V gene, CDR1 is SGHRS and CDR2 is YFSETQ. Between the trimmed V and J ends, which lost 4 bases and 2 bases, there was a span of 22 bases. The CDR3 totals 17 residues. Here the CDR3 DNA reads TGCGCCAGCAGCACGGCTGCCGGGGTTCAGGCTACCTACGAGCAGTACTTC. Translating it yields CASSTAAGVQATYEQYF.

The V call is TRBV19, the J call TRBJ2-5, with D perhaps matching TRBD1 (6 bases). This CDR3 is built from 11 residues. The germline gives CDR1 LNHDA, CDR2 SQIVND (reference sequence). Trimming cost V 8 bases and J 5 bases, with 9 bases left between them. DNA of the CDR3: TGTGCCAGTCAGGGGTTTGAGACCCAGTACTTC. Translating gives CASQGFETQYF. Variable domain in full (rest from reference TRBV19 and TRBJ2-5): DGGITQSPKYLFRKEGQNVTLSCEQNLNHDAMYWYRQDPGQGLRLIYYSQIVNDFQKGDIAEGYSVSREKKESFPLTVTSAQKNPTAFYLCASQGFETQYFGPGTRLLVL.

The V call is TRBV21-1, the J call TRBJ1-6; TRBD1 reflects the table's D call only, with no check against the DNA. TRBV21-1 is marked as a pseudogene. CDR3 length: 19 residues. CDR3 coding DNA: TGTGCCAGCAGCATTGCCGACAGCCCACAATTCTCCTATAATTCACCCCTCCACTTT. It is translated as CASSIADSPQFSYNSPLHF.

This chain joins TRBV15 and TRBJ1-5; the D gene is possibly TRBD1 (5 bases). CDR1 and CDR2 from the germline V gene are LNHNV and YYDKDF (reference sequence). The CDR3 is made up of 17 amino acids. Trimming left V 2 bases short and J 7 bases short, with 21 bases between. The CDR3 DNA reads as TGTGCCACCAGCAGAAGGGGTGGGTGGGATGGACTACAGCCCCAGCATTTT. It yields the protein CATSRRGGWDGLQPQHF.

The gene calls are TRBV20-1 and TRBJ2-7; D possibly corresponds to TRBD2 (6 bases). The CDR3 consists of 16 residues. Germline loops: CDR1 DFQATT, CDR2 SNEGSKA (reference sequence). V lost 3 bases to trimming and J lost 5 bases, with 23 bases between them. The DNA for the CDR3 is TGCAGTGCTAGTGACGAAATACGGGAGAATGATGACGAGCAGTACTTC. Translated, it gives CSASDEIRENDDEQYF.

The V gene is TRBV7-9, the J gene TRBJ2-7; 10 nucleotides agree with TRBD1. The germline V gene has CDR1 SEHNR and CDR2 FQNEAQ (reference sequence). The CDR3 consists of 14 residues. V shed 4 bases, J shed 1 base, and the junction held 1 base outside the gene matches. Written as DNA, the CDR3 is TGTGCCAGCAGCTCGGACAGGGGGTCCTACGAGCAGTACTTC. Protein sequence: CASSSDRGSYEQYF.

The V call is TRBV21-1, the J call TRBJ2-7; TRBD2 was called by the table and not checked on the DNA. TRBV21-1 represents a pseudogene. The CDR3 sequence is 15 residues long. Written as DNA, the CDR3 is TGTGCCAGCAGCAATAGAGCGGGAGGCTCCTACGAGCAGTACTTC. Protein product: CASSNRAGGSYEQYF.